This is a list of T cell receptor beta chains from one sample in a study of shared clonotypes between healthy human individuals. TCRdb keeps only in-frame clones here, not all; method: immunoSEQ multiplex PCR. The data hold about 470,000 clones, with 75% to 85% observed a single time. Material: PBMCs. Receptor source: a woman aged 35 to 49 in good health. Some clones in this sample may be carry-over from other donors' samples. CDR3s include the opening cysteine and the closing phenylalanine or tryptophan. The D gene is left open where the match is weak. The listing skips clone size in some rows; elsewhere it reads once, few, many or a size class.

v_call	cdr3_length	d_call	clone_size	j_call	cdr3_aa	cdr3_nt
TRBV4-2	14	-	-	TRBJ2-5	CASAGSGTQETQYF	TGTGCCAGCGCCGGGAGTGGGACCCAAGAGACCCAGTACTTC
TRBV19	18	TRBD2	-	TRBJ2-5	CASSPGTSGRRGQETQYF	TGTGCCAGTAGTCCGGGGACTAGCGGGAGAAGAGGACAAGAGACCCAGTACTTC
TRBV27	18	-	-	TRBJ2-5	CASSLLRGDFSAQETQYF	TGTGCCAGCAGTTTATTAAGGGGGGACTTCTCGGCCCAAGAGACCCAGTACTTC
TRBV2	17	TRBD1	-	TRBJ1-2	CASSEFGQGRRRDGYTF	TGTGCCAGCAGTGAATTTGGACAGGGTAGGAGGAGGGATGGCTACACCTTC
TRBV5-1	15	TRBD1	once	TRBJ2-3	CASSLRQGFTDTQYF	TGCGCCAGCAGCTTGCGACAGGGGTTCACAGATACGCAGTATTTT
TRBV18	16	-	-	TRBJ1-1	CASSPPPGTENTEAFF	TGTGCCAGCTCACCCCCCCCCGGTACAGAGAACACTGAAGCTTTCTTT
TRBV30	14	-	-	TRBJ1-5	CAWSSGGGNQPQHF	TGTGCCTGGAGTTCAGGAGGGGGCAATCAGCCCCAGCATTTT
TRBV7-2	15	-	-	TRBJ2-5	CASSLIRGNQETQYF	TGTGCCAGCAGCTTGATTCGGGGAAACCAAGAGACCCAGTACTTC
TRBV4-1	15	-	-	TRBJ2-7	CASSQGPPGDYEQYF	TGCGCCAGCAGCCAAGGACCTCCGGGAGACTACGAGCAGTACTTC
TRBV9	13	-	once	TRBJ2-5	CASSVGGVETQYF	TGTGCCAGCAGCGTAGGGGGGGTTGAGACCCAGTACTTC
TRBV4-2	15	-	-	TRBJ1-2	CASSHQQTDGHGYTF	TGTGCCAGCAGCCACCAACAAACGGACGGCCATGGCTACACCTTC
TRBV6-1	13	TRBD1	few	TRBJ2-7	CASRTGGPYEQYF	TGTGCCAGCAGGACAGGGGGGCCCTACGAGCAGTACTTC
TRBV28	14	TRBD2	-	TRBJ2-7	CASSFGGRENEQYF	TGTGCCAGCAGTTTTGGCGGGAGGGAGAACGAGCAGTACTTC
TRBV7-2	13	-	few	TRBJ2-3	CASSPRLRDTQYF	TGTGCCAGCAGCCCCCGGCTCAGGGATACGCAGTATTTT
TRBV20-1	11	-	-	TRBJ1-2	CSAIGNYGYTF	TGCAGTGCTATAGGGAACTATGGCTACACCTTC
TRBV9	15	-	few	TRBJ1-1	CASSPRQSMNTEAFF	TGTGCCAGCAGCCCCCGACAGTCCATGAACACTGAAGCTTTCTTT
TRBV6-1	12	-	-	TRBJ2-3	CASSGGTDTQYF	TGTGCCAGCAGTGGAGGCACAGATACGCAGTATTTT
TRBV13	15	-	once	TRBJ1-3	CASSLVTDPGNTIYF	TGTGCCAGCAGCTTAGTTACAGACCCGGGAAACACCATATATTTT
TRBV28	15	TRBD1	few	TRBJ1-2	CASSALDREGNGYTF	TGTGCCAGCAGTGCCCTGGACAGGGAAGGAAATGGCTACACCTTC
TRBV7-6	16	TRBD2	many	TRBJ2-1	CASSLVPGTSNNEQFF	TGTGCCAGCAGCTTAGTGCCCGGGACTAGTAACAATGAGCAGTTCTTC
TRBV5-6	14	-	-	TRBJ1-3	CASSLSVRGNTIYF	TGTGCCAGCAGCTTGTCTGTCAGGGGAAACACCATATATTTT
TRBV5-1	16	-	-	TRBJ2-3	CASSLRQAGGTDTQYF	TGCGCCAGCAGCCTCCGACAGGCCGGCGGCACAGATACGCAGTATTTT
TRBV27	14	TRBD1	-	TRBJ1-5	CASSSTGTGSPQHF	TGTGCCAGCAGTTCTACCGGGACAGGGTCGCCCCAGCATTTT
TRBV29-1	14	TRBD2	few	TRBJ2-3	CSASTSGNTDTQYF	TGCAGCGCATCAACTAGCGGGAACACAGATACGCAGTATTTT
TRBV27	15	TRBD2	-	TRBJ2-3	CASSRVTSGTDTQYF	TGTGCCAGCAGCCGGGTGACTAGCGGCACAGATACGCAGTATTTT
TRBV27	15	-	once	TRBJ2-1	CASGRVGRGVDEQFF	TGTGCCAGCGGAAGGGTCGGGAGAGGAGTTGATGAGCAGTTCTTC
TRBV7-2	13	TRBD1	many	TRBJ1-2	CASSPGTVYGYTF	TGTGCCAGCAGCCCAGGGACAGTCTATGGCTACACCTTC
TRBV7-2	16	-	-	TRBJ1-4	CASSLGRGPTNEKLFF	TGTGCCAGCAGCTTAGGGCGGGGACCCACTAATGAAAAACTGTTTTTT
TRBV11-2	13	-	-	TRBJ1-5	CASSLAPNQPQHF	TGTGCCAGCAGCTTAGCCCCGAATCAGCCCCAGCATTTT
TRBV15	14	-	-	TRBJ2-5	CATLRGAGGETQYF	TGTGCCACCCTGCGGGGGGCAGGGGGAGAGACCCAGTACTTC
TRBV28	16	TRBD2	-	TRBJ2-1	CASSSDRAGNYDEQFF	TGTGCCAGCAGTTCGGATCGAGCGGGAAACTACGATGAGCAGTTCTTC
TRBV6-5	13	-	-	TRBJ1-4	CASNEGPDEKLFF	TGTGCCAGCAACGAAGGGCCGGATGAAAAACTGTTTTTT
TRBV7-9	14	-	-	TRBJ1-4	CASSLEEPNEKLFF	TGTGCCAGCAGCCTCGAAGAGCCTAATGAAAAACTGTTTTTT
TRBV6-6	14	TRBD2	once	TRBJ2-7	CASSPWTSGNEQYF	TGTGCCAGCAGTCCCTGGACTAGCGGGAACGAGCAGTACTTC
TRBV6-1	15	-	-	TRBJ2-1	CASRAGLSSYNEQFF	TGTGCCAGCAGGGCAGGCTTGAGCTCCTACAATGAGCAGTTCTTC
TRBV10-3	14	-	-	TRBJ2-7	CAIRVGQSSYEQYF	TGTGCCATCAGGGTTGGACAGTCATCCTACGAGCAGTACTTC